This TCR beta chain was identified in a study of post-analysis software for immune sequencing data. Across the whole study: Relapsing-remitting, secondary progressive and progressive-relapsing courses of multiple sclerosis were included.

Whole-study results and caveats: There was significantly lower normalized Chao1 diversity in multiple sclerosis patients than in controls. Controls had lower frequencies than patients of about 5 TRBV segments, which included TRBV5-6, TRBV5-1 and TRBV20-1.

The germline CDR1 and CDR2 sequences are DFQATT and SNEGSKA (reference sequence). Trimming at V came to 0 bases and at J to 1 base, leaving 6 bases not matched to a gene. This CDR3 contains 16 residues. Incorporated into the TCR beta cDNA libraries were unique molecular identifiers, which served to reduce PCR and sequencing biases. T cells, about 0.95 to 11 million of them, yielded roughly 550,000 cDNA molecules. Each CDR3 protein is one row after TCRdb ran MiXCR on the PCR reads. The sample lists over 700,000 distinct CDR3 sequences; roughly 30% were seen once. This clonotype was picked up a small number of times. The antigen remains unidentified.

Material: blood. The chain couples TRBV20-1 to TRBJ2-7; TRBD2 agrees at 10 bases. This receptor was taken from a girl aged 10-17 years with multiple sclerosis. As DNA, the CDR3 is TGCAGTGCTAGAGATCTTCTAGCGGGAGTATCCTACGAGCAGTACTTC. Translated: CSARDLLAGVSYEQYF.